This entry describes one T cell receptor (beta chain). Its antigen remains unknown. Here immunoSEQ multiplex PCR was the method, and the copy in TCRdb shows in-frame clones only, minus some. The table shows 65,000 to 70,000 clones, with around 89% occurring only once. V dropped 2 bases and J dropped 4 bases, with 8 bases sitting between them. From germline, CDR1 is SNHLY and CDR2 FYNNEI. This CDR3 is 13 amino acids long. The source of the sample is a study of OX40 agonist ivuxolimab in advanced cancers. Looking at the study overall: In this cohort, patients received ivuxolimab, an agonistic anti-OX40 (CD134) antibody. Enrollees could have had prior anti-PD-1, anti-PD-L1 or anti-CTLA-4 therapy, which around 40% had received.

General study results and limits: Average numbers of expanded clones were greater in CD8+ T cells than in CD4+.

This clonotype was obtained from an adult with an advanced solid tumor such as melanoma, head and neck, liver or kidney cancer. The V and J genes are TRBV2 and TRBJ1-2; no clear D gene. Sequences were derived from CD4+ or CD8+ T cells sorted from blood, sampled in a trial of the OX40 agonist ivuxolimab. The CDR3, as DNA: TGTGCCAGCAGTGAACAGCGGGGCTATGGCTACACCTTC. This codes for CASSEQRGYGYTF.